The 20 T cell receptor beta chains below all came from one sample that was sequenced in a study of glioma-infiltrating T cells. TCR alpha and beta CDR3 regions were amplified from RNA using iRepertoire nested multiplex PCR. TCRdb called the multiplex PCR reads again in MiXCR, with one record for every CDR3 protein. The sample has about 200,000 distinct CDR3 sequences, 32% seen once. What was sequenced was glioma tissue, nonneoplastic brain tissue, or PBMCs (not recorded which). These receptor sequences come from a human donor with low-grade glioma or glioblastoma, undergoing nonglioma brain surgery, or in good health (not recorded which).

The table lists this clonotype with many counts. The gene calls are TRBV19 and TRBJ2-3; TRBD2 aligns across 7 bases. This CDR3 spans 16 amino acids. Germline V CDR1 and CDR2: LNHDA, SQIVND (reference sequence). Trimming cost V 5 bases and J 0 bases; bases outside gene matches: 8. The CDR3 region is CASSPRTRLSTDTQYF. CDR3 bases: TGTGCCAGTAGTCCTCGGACTAGACTTAGCACAGATACGCAGTATTTT.

The V and J genes are TRBV6-6 and TRBJ1-1, with D maybe TRBD1 (6 bases). Trimming removed 8 bases from V and 6 bases from J, with 16 bases in between. Germline loops: CDR1 MNHNY, CDR2 SVGAGI (reference sequence). This CDR3 comprises 13 residues. The CDR3: CASLQGFGAEAFF. The CDR3 DNA reads as TGTGCCAGCCTACAGGGTTTTGGTGCTGAAGCTTTCTTT.

This clonotype came up many times. The genes are TRBV20-1 and TRBJ2-3; 7 nucleotides line up with TRBD2. With V trimmed by 5 bases and J by 2 bases, 10 bases remained unmatched. This CDR3 spans 15 amino acids. Germline V gives CDR1 DFQATT, CDR2 SNEGSKA (reference sequence). The CDR3 DNA sequence: TGCAGTGCTTTAGTATCCGGGACTAACACAGATACGCAGTATTTT. Translated: CSALVSGTNTDTQYF.

This clonotype was seen ten or more times. The chain carries TRBV27 and TRBJ2-7, with a possible D match to TRBD1 (6 bases). V was cut by 5 bases and J by 3 bases, with 11 bases left in between. Germline lookup yields CDR1 MNHEY and CDR2 SMNVEV (reference sequence). The CDR3 contains 13 residues. This CDR3 reads CASSPGVVYEQYF. The CDR3 coding sequence is TGTGCCAGCAGTCCAGGGGTGGTCTACGAGCAGTACTTC.

Turning to this clonotype: The CDR3 does not close with the conserved phenylalanine or tryptophan, likely indicating a read error. Because the CDR3's place on the DNA is in doubt, the DNA is left out and the CDR3 is given as listed by TCRdb. The chain links TRBV27 to TRBJ2-7; the DNA was not compared with TRBD2, the D call given in the table. Germline CDR1 reads MNHEY; CDR2 reads SMNVEV (reference sequence). The CDR3 region is 16 residues in length, termini included. This CDR3 is CASSLKGLAGPYEQCL.

In this sample, this clonotype turned up many times. The chain joins TRBV27 to TRBJ1-1, with a possible D match to TRBD1 (6 bases). Germline CDR1 is MNHEY and CDR2 is SMNVEV (reference sequence). This CDR3 is built from 15 residues. V lost 7 bases, J lost 5 bases, and 20 bases lay in between. The CDR3 nucleotides are TGTGCCAGCAATTCACAGGGTAGGGTTAGAACTGAAGCTTTCTTT. This codes for CASNSQGRVRTEAFF.

This clonotype has at least ten counts. The rearrangement joins TRBV7-6 to TRBJ2-7, with D possibly TRBD2 on 6 matching bases. Trimming removed 5 bases from V and 1 base from J, with 21 bases in between. Germline CDR1 and CDR2: SGHVS and FNYEAQ. The CDR3 covers 17 residues. The CDR3 DNA is TGTGCCAGCAGCCTCCAATCGCCAGCGGGCAGTTCCTACGAGCAGTACTTC. The encoded protein is CASSLQSPAGSSYEQYF.

This clonotype was counted many times. The chain links TRBV14 to TRBJ2-3; D remains ambiguous. V lost 1 base to trimming and J lost 6 bases, with 5 bases between them. Germline CDR1 reads SGHDN; CDR2 reads FVKESK. The CDR3 has 12 amino acids. The DNA of the CDR3 is TGTGCCAGCAGCCAAGTTGTCGATACGCAGTATTTT. Its protein is CASSQVVDTQYF.

In this sample, this clonotype turned up many times. The CDR3 region has the DNA TGTGCCAGCAGCTTAGATGCCCTCGGAGCCAAAAACATTCAGTACTTC. It encodes CASSLDALGAKNIQYF. This chain uses TRBV7-9 with TRBJ2-4; D call uncertain. The length of the CDR3 is 16 residues. CDR1 and CDR2 (germline): SEHNR, FQNEAQ (reference sequence). Trimming stripped 1 base from V and 0 bases from J, with 10 bases between.

This clonotype has a count of ten or more. V and J are TRBV5-1 and TRBJ1-1; D gene uncertain. With 0 bases removed from V and 1 base from J, the gap between germline ends came to 10 bases. Germline V gives CDR1 SGHRS, CDR2 YFSETQ. The CDR3 is 15 amino acids. Here the CDR3 reads CASSLELRGNTEAFF. Here the CDR3 DNA reads TGCGCCAGCAGCTTGGAACTACGGGGGAACACTGAAGCTTTCTTT. Combining the CDR3 with reference TRBV5-1 and TRBJ1-1 gives the whole variable domain KAGVTQTPRYLIKTRGQQVTLSCSPISGHRSVSWYQQTPGQGLQFLFEYFSETQRNKGNFPGRFSGRQFSNSRSEMNVSTLELGDSALYLCASSLELRGNTEAFFGQGTRLTVV.

There are many counts of this clonotype. The V call is TRBV28, the J call TRBJ2-2; weak D call: TRBD2 (5 bases). The CDR3 is made up of 17 amino acids. Germline assignment: CDR1 MDHEN and CDR2 SYDVKM. The V and J ends lost 11 bases and 4 bases respectively, with 26 bases between them. The CDR3 sequence is CASYGRRERAGTGELFF. In DNA form, the CDR3 reads TGTGCCTCCTACGGACGGCGAGAGAGGGCCGGCACCGGGGAGCTGTTTTTT.

This clonotype was observed at least ten times. The chain recombines TRBV18 with TRBJ2-1; possibly TRBD1 for D (6 bases). Trimming removed 3 bases from V and 5 bases from J, with 8 bases in between. The V gene's germline CDR1 is KGHSH and CDR2 LQKENI. This CDR3 is built from 13 residues. The CDR3 is CASSPGQDNEQFF. CDR3 bases: TGTGCCAGCTCACCGGGACAAGACAATGAGCAGTTCTTC.

The table lists this clonotype with a few counts. The rearrangement joins TRBV12-3 or TRBV12-4 to TRBJ1-3; unclear D gene. Trimming shortened V by 5 bases and J by 0 bases, and 5 bases separated the two germline ends. The CDR3 length is 13 residues. CDR3 residues: CASSQDSGNTIYF. CDR3 coding DNA: TGTGCCAGCAGTCAGGACTCTGGAAACACCATATATTTT.

As to this clonotype: One base away lies a much larger clone, so this may be a sequencing read error. The rearrangement links TRBV3-1 to TRBJ1-2, with a possible D match to TRBD1 (6 bases). The CDR3 runs 17 residues. Germline V gives CDR1 LGHDT, CDR2 YNNKEL (reference sequence). The V and J ends lost 4 bases and 5 bases respectively, with 23 bases between them. In DNA, the CDR3 is TGTGCCAGCAGCCCGATAGGATACAGGGAGAAGGGTTATGGCTACACCTTC. Amino acids: CASSPIGYREKGYGYTF.

This clonotype was observed a few times. This chain links TRBV19 with TRBJ2-7, with 7 positions matching TRBD2. V lost 7 bases to trimming and J lost 0 bases; unmatched junction nucleotides: 12. The CDR3 runs 16 residues. CDR1 is LNHDA and CDR2 is SQIVND in the germline V gene (reference sequence). The CDR3 loop reads CASTPTGRGGSYEQYF. For the CDR3, the DNA is TGTGCCAGTACCCCGACGGGGAGGGGCGGCTCCTACGAGCAGTACTTC.

The chain carries TRBV29-1 and TRBJ1-2; D is ambiguous. The CDR3 is 12 residues long. Germline loops: CDR1 SQVTM, CDR2 ANQGSEA. Deletions cut 3 bases from V and 2 bases from J, with 7 bases between. CDR3: CSVEAENYGYTF. The DNA of the CDR3 is TGCAGCGTTGAGGCAGAAAACTATGGCTACACCTTC.

In the case of this clonotype: The junction does not match germline at one end; this may be a read error. The chain has TRBV6-1 and TRBJ1-2; D may be TRBD1 (6 bases). The CDR3 runs to 13 residues. Germline V gene sequence: CDR1 MNHNS, CDR2 SASEGT. In DNA, the CDR3 is TGTGCCATCAGTACCGGGACAAACTATGGCTACGCCTTC. The encoded protein is CAISTGTNYGYAF.

This clonotype was detected many times. The chain employs TRBV6-1 and TRBJ1-2, with a weak D call TRBD1 (5 bases). The CDR3 is 13 residues long. Per germline, CDR1 MNHNS and CDR2 SASEGT. Trimming cost V 6 bases and J 4 bases, with 12 bases left between them. This CDR3 reads CASSRTQVYGYTF. The CDR3 DNA is TGTGCCAGCAGCCGGACACAGGTCTATGGCTACACCTTC.

This clonotype was seen ten or more times. This sequence joins TRBV27 and TRBJ2-7; D is unclear. This CDR3 is 12 amino acids long. The V end lost 6 bases, the J end lost 5 bases, and 11 bases lay between the germline ends. Germline assignment: CDR1 MNHEY and CDR2 SMNVEV (reference sequence). CDR3 loop: CASRSPRNEQYF. The CDR3 nucleotides read TGTGCCAGCAGAAGTCCGAGAAACGAGCAGTACTTC.

This clonotype was counted many times. J is TRBJ2-3 and V is TRBV7-2; TRBD2 aligns across 7 bases. The germline gives CDR1 SGHTA, CDR2 FQGNSA. The CDR3 has 16 amino acids. J gave up 6 bases and V 0 bases, and 9 bases lay outside the gene matches. For the CDR3, the DNA is TGTGCCAGCAGCTTAGCTGGGACTAAACCCGCGGATACGCAGTATTTT. It specifies CASSLAGTKPADTQYF.